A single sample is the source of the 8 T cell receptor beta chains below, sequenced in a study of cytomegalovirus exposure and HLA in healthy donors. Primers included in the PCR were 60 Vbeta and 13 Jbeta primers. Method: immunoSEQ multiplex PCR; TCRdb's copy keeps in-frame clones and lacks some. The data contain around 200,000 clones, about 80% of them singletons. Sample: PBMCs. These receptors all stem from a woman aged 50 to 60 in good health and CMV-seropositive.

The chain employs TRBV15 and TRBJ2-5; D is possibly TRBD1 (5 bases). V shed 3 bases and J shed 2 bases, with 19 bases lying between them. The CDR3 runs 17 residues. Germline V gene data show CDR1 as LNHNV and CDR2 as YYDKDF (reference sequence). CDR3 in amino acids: CATSSPEATGAQETQYF. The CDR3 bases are TGTGCCACCAGCAGTCCCGAAGCGACTGGGGCTCAAGAGACCCAGTACTTC.

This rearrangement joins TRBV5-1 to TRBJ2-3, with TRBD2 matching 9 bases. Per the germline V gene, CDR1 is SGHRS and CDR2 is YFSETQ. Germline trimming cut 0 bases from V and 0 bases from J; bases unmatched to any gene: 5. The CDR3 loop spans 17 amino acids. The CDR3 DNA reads TGCGCCAGCAGCTTGGTTGCGGGGGGGCTCAGCACAGATACGCAGTATTTT. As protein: CASSLVAGGLSTDTQYF.

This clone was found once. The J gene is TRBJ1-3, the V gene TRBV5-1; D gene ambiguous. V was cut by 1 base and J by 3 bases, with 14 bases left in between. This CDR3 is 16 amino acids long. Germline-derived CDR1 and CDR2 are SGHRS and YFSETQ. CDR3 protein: CASSLYGPEFGNTIYF. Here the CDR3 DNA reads TGCGCCAGCAGCTTGTATGGGCCAGAGTTTGGAAACACCATATATTTT.

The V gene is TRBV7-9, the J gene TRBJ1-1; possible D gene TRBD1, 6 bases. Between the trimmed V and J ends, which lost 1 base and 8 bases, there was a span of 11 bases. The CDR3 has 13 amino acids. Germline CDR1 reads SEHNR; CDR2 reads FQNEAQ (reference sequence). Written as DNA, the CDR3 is TGTGCCAGCAGCTTAGGGGGACAACCGGAAGCTTTCTTT. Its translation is CASSLGGQPEAFF. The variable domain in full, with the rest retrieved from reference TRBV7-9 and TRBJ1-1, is DTGVSQNPRHKITKRGQNVTFRCDPISEHNRLYWYRQTLGQGPEFLTYFQNEAQLEKSRLLSDRFSAERPKGSFSTLEIQRTEQGDSAMYLCASSLGGQPEAFFGQGTRLTVV.

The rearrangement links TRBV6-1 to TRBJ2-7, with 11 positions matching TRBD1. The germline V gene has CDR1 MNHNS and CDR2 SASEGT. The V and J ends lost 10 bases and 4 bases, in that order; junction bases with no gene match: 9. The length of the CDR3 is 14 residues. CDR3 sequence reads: CATITGTGGYEQYF. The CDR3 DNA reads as TGTGCCACAATTACCGGGACAGGGGGGTACGAGCAGTACTTC.

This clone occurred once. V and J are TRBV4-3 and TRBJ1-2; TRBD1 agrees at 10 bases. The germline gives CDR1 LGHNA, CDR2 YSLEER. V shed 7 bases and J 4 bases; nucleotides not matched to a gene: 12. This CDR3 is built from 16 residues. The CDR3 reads CASNGTGEGKSYGYTF. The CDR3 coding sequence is TGCGCCAGCAACGGGACAGGGGAAGGGAAAAGCTATGGCTACACCTTC.

The CDR3, as DNA: TGCAGCGTGAAGCGACAGGGGGGCTACGAGCAGTACTTC. This gives the protein CSVKRQGGYEQYF. The chain links TRBV29-1 to TRBJ2-7; TRBD1 matches 9 bases. Germline-derived CDR1 and CDR2 are SQVTM and ANQGSEA. CDR3 length: 13 residues. The V gene end was trimmed by 6 bases and the J gene end by 3 bases; junction bases not matched to a gene: 6.

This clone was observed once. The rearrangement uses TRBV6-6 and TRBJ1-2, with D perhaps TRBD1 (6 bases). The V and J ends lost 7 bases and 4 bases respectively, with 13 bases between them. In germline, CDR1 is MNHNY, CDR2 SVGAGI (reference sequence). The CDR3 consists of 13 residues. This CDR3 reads CASTSRRGYGYTF. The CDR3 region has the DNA TGTGCCAGCACTTCACGCAGGGGCTATGGCTACACCTTC.